This entry lists 25 T cell receptor beta chains sequenced from one sample in a study of brain T cells in children with intractable seizures. Here immunoSEQ multiplex PCR was the method, and the copy in TCRdb shows in-frame clones only, minus some. Seen here are 95,000 to 120,000 clones, 94% observed once, and the top ten hold 3.8%. Sequenced material: peripheral blood, taken at surgery. The receptors were sampled from a boy in the first two years of life with hemimegalencephaly and intractable seizures.

This clone has only a few counts. The chain combines TRBV6-2 or TRBV6-3 with TRBJ2-7; 7 bases are a match to TRBD1. This CDR3 contains 15 residues. V dropped 5 bases and J dropped 3; count of bases not matched to a gene: 10. In germline, CDR1 is MNHEY, CDR2 SVGEGT. The CDR3 reads CASSTFRDRDYEQYF. DNA of the CDR3: TGTGCCAGCAGTACCTTCCGGGACAGAGACTACGAGCAGTACTTC.

This rearrangement joins TRBV5-6 to TRBJ2-7; tentative D call: TRBD2 (5 bases). This CDR3 contains 13 residues. Trimming cost V 4 bases and J 3 bases, with 11 bases left between them. Germline CDR1 SGHDT, CDR2 YYEEEE. The CDR3 DNA reads TGTGCCAGCAGCCCCTTCGGGGACTACGAGCAGTACTTC. Translating gives CASSPFGDYEQYF.

The chain has TRBV28 and TRBJ1-3, with D possibly being TRBD1 (5 bases). Per the germline V gene, CDR1 is MDHEN and CDR2 is SYDVKM. This CDR3 comprises 15 residues. The V gene lost 4 bases and the J gene lost 0 bases, with 10 bases spanning the gap. The CDR3 reads CASSYRQTSGNTIYF. CDR3 sequence (DNA): TGTGCCAGCAGTTACCGACAGACCTCTGGAAACACCATATATTTT.

V usage is TRBV27 and J usage is TRBJ2-7, with a possible D match to TRBD1 (5 bases). CDR1 is MNHEY, CDR2 SMNVEV, per germline (reference sequence). V was trimmed by 3 bases and J by 6 bases, leaving 18 bases between them. The CDR3 contains 15 residues. This CDR3 is CASSLIPGLSLEQYF. CDR3 DNA sequence: TGTGCCAGCAGTTTGATCCCAGGGTTGTCGCTCGAGCAGTACTTC.

The rearrangement uses TRBV19 and TRBJ2-1; 9 positions agree with TRBD2. V lost 11 bases and J lost 8; bases outside the gene matches: 10. The germline V gene has CDR1 LNHDA and CDR2 SQIVND (reference sequence). This CDR3 has 13 amino acids. In nucleotides, the CDR3 is TGTGCCGAACCGGGCGGGAGGGTCTATGAGCAGTTCTTC. As protein: CAEPGGRVYEQFF.

The V gene is TRBV25-1, the J gene TRBJ1-4; D not resolved. The V gene lost 8 bases and the J gene lost 0 bases, with 7 bases spanning the gap. The V gene's germline CDR1 is MGHDK and CDR2 SYGVNS. This CDR3 is built from 13 residues. This chain's CDR3 is CASSAATNEKLFF. The CDR3 DNA is TGTGCCAGCTCGGCGGCAACTAATGAAAAACTGTTTTTT.

Of note for this clone: Other DNA sequences of this sample code for an identical CDR3. The chain couples TRBV5-1 to TRBJ2-5, with D maybe TRBD1 (5 bases). The CDR3 totals 13 residues. The germline CDR1 and CDR2 sequences are SGHRS and YFSETQ. V shed 0 bases and J shed 4 bases, with 7 bases lying between them. The CDR3 sequence: CASSLGQGETQYF. The DNA for the CDR3 is TGCGCCAGCAGCTTGGGGCAGGGAGAGACCCAGTACTTC.

This chain connects TRBV7-9 to TRBJ2-7; 12 bases are a match to TRBD2. The length of the CDR3 is 15 residues. With V trimmed by 2 bases and J by 3 bases, 2 bases remained unmatched. Per germline, CDR1 SEHNR and CDR2 FQNEAQ (reference sequence). CDR3 nucleotides: TGTGCCAGCAGCTTACTAGCGGGAGGGCTCTACGAGCAGTACTTC. Its translation is CASSLLAGGLYEQYF. Combining the CDR3 with reference TRBV7-9 and TRBJ2-7 gives the whole variable domain DTGVSQNPRHKITKRGQNVTFRCDPISEHNRLYWYRQTLGQGPEFLTYFQNEAQLEKSRLLSDRFSAERPKGSFSTLEIQRTEQGDSAMYLCASSLLAGGLYEQYFGPGTRLTVT.

The CDR3 DNA sequence: TGTGCCAGCAGCTCTCGTCACAGGGGTAGCAATCAGCCCCAGCATTTT. It is translated as CASSSRHRGSNQPQHF. V gene TRBV5-6 combines with J gene TRBJ1-5, with 7 bases aligning to TRBD1. Germline V gives CDR1 SGHDT, CDR2 YYEEEE. The CDR3 is 16 residues long. Trimming at V came to 3 bases and at J to 0 bases, leaving 6 bases not matched to a gene.

This chain connects TRBV15 to TRBJ2-2, with 14 positions matching TRBD2. The J segment lost 12 bases and the V segment lost 3 bases, leaving 12 bases of the junction unmatched. Per the germline V gene, CDR1 is LNHNV and CDR2 is YYDKDF (reference sequence). The CDR3 spans 17 residues. The CDR3 is CATSSGLAGGLGAQLFF. CDR3 nucleotides: TGTGCCACCAGCAGCGGACTAGCGGGAGGTTTAGGGGCGCAGCTGTTTTTT.

The V gene is TRBV19, the J gene TRBJ2-3; 8 bases are a match to TRBD1. The length of the CDR3 is 16 residues. The J segment lost 0 bases and the V segment lost 10 bases, leaving 12 bases of the junction unmatched. Germline-derived CDR1 and CDR2 are LNHDA and SQIVND (reference sequence). The CDR3 DNA sequence: TGTGCCACCAAAGCGACAGGGGCGGGGAGCACAGATACGCAGTATTTT. Protein sequence: CATKATGAGSTDTQYF.

The CDR3 loop reads CASSQDRAREQFF. CDR3 sequence (DNA): TGTGCCAGCAGCCAAGATCGGGCCAGAGAGCAGTTCTTC. J is TRBJ2-1 and V is TRBV3-1 (or the pseudogene TRBV3-2); D unresolved. V was trimmed by 0 bases and J by 10 bases, leaving 10 bases between them. The CDR3 is made up of 13 amino acids. Germline V gene sequence: CDR1 LGHDT, CDR2 YNNKEL (reference sequence).

The V and J genes are TRBV6-2 or TRBV6-3 and TRBJ2-1; D unresolved. From germline, CDR1 is MNHEY and CDR2 SVGEGT. Trimming stripped 5 bases from V and 9 bases from J, with 8 bases between. The CDR3 length is 11 residues. The CDR3 DNA follows: TGTGCCAGCAGTGACCCCTTTGAGCAGTTCTTC. It yields the protein CASSDPFEQFF.

The chain has TRBV2 and TRBJ1-6, with TRBD1 matching 10 bases. Trimming cost V 5 bases and J 9 bases; bases outside gene matches: 10. The germline CDR1 and CDR2 sequences are SNHLY and FYNNEI. This CDR3 region has 16 residues. The CDR3 nucleotides are TGTGCCAGCAGTCCGATCGGGACAGGGGTGGGTTCACCCCTCCACTTT. The encoded protein is CASSPIGTGVGSPLHF.

This rearrangement joins TRBV14 to TRBJ2-3; D is tentatively TRBD1 or TRBD2 (6 bases each). Germline V lookup: CDR1 SGHDN, CDR2 FVKESK. CDR3 length: 14 residues. V was shortened by 1 base and J by 7 bases, with 12 bases between the two germline ends. The CDR3 bases are TGTGCCAGCAGCCAAGCGGGGGCTCGGCATACGCAGTATTTT. As protein: CASSQAGARHTQYF. Together with reference TRBV14 and TRBJ2-3, the CDR3 gives the full variable domain: EAGVTQFPSHSVIEKGQTVTLRCDPISGHDNLYWYRRVMGKEIKFLLHFVKESKQDESGMPNNRFLAERTGGTYSTLKVQPAELEDSGVYFCASSQAGARHTQYFGPGTRLTVL.

V is TRBV11-2 and J is TRBJ2-6, with D unclear. In germline, CDR1 is SGHAT, CDR2 FQNNGV. V was trimmed by 0 bases and J by 2 bases, leaving 5 bases between them. The CDR3 is made up of 15 amino acids. CDR3 loop: CASSLEGTGANVLTF. The CDR3 bases are TGTGCCAGCAGCTTAGAAGGGACTGGGGCCAACGTCCTGACTTTC.

The chain couples TRBV2 to TRBJ2-1; 14 bases line up with TRBD2. This CDR3 is 17 amino acids long. The ends lost 1 base at V and 7 bases at J; junction bases unmatched: 6. Germline CDR1 and CDR2: SNHLY and FYNNEI. The CDR3 is CASSEVWGLAGENEQFF. The CDR3, as DNA: TGTGCCAGCAGTGAAGTTTGGGGACTAGCGGGAGAGAATGAGCAGTTCTTC.

The rearrangement joins TRBV5-1 to TRBJ2-7; 8 bases agree with TRBD1. V shed 0 bases, J shed 7 bases, and the junction held 6 bases outside the gene matches. The germline V gene encodes CDR1 SGHRS and CDR2 YFSETQ. The CDR3 contains 14 residues. This chain's CDR3 is CASSLVQGADEQYF. CDR3 in DNA: TGCGCCAGCAGCTTGGTTCAGGGGGCGGATGAGCAGTACTTC.

J is TRBJ1-6 and V is TRBV5-6; 7 bases line up with TRBD1. CDR3 length equals 15 residues. The germline gives CDR1 SGHDT, CDR2 YYEEEE. V was pared by 5 bases and J by 3 bases, with 5 bases of the junction left unmatched. The DNA for the CDR3 is TGTGCCAGCAGGCCACAGGGGCGCTATAATTCACCCCTCCACTTT. Its translation: CASRPQGRYNSPLHF.

The chain carries TRBV3-1 (or the pseudogene TRBV3-2) and TRBJ2-3, with 12 bases identical to TRBD2. Trimming took 4 bases from V and 0 from J; bases not matched to a gene: 5. Germline assignment: CDR1 LGHDT and CDR2 YNNKEL (reference sequence). The CDR3 is 17 residues long. The CDR3 spells CASSRRTSGTSTDTQYF. CDR3 nucleotide sequence: TGTGCCAGCAGCCGGCGGACTAGCGGGACTAGCACAGATACGCAGTATTTT.

The chain has TRBV6-2 or TRBV6-3 and TRBJ2-7; 11 positions agree with TRBD2. The CDR3 has 19 amino acids. V lost 7 bases, J lost 2 bases, and 19 bases stayed unmatched. Germline CDR1 reads MNHEY; CDR2 reads SVGEGT. Here the CDR3 DNA reads TGTGCCAGCACCCCCCATGGACTAGCGGGCGCATGGGGTCCCTACGAGCAGTACTTC. Protein sequence: CASTPHGLAGAWGPYEQYF.

A few counts support this clone. V gene TRBV7-9 combines with J gene TRBJ2-7; 10 positions match TRBD2. The germline gives CDR1 SEHNR, CDR2 FQNEAQ (reference sequence). The CDR3 length is 16 residues. With V trimmed by 5 bases and J by 2 bases, 9 bases remained unmatched. The CDR3 loop reads CASSQATSGRTYEQYF. The CDR3 DNA follows: TGTGCCAGCAGCCAGGCGACTAGCGGGCGCACCTACGAGCAGTACTTC. The full variable domain, in which reference TRBV7-9 and TRBJ2-7 provide the parts outside the CDR3, is DTGVSQNPRHKITKRGQNVTFRCDPISEHNRLYWYRQTLGQGPEFLTYFQNEAQLEKSRLLSDRFSAERPKGSFSTLEIQRTEQGDSAMYLCASSQATSGRTYEQYFGPGTRLTVT.

This chain uses TRBV5-1 with TRBJ2-1; 8 bases agree with TRBD2. Germline V gene data show CDR1 as SGHRS and CDR2 as YFSETQ. CDR3 length: 15 amino acids. The trim removed 4 bases at V and 7 bases at J, leaving 10 bases unmatched. CDR3 sequence (DNA): TGCGCCAGCAGCCAGGGAGGGACTAGAGGGAATGAGCAGTTCTTC. Translated, it gives CASSQGGTRGNEQFF.

The rearrangement links TRBV11-2 to TRBJ2-5; TRBD2 is a possible D gene (5 bases). The CDR3 runs 16 residues. Trimming shortened V by 1 base and J by 1 base, and 13 bases separated the two germline ends. CDR1 is SGHAT and CDR2 is FQNNGV in the germline V gene. The CDR3 region has the DNA TGTGCCAGCAGCTTAGGGAGGAGAGCGGCCCAAGAGACCCAGTACTTC. This sequence encodes CASSLGRRAAQETQYF. Full variable domain (missing parts from reference TRBV11-2 and TRBJ2-5): EAGVAQSPRYKIIEKRQSVAFWCNPISGHATLYWYQQILGQGPKLLIQFQNNGVVDDSQLPKDRFSAERLKGVDSTLKIQPAKLEDSAVYLCASSLGRRAAQETQYFGPGTRLLVL.

This chain joins TRBV2 and TRBJ2-5; 9 positions agree with TRBD1. CDR3 size: 15 residues. Germline lookup yields CDR1 SNHLY and CDR2 FYNNEI. Trimming cost V 6 bases and J 5 bases; bases outside gene matches: 10. CDR3 in amino acids: CASRVRTGELETQYF. The CDR3 DNA follows: TGTGCCAGCAGAGTACGGACAGGGGAGCTGGAGACCCAGTACTTC.